Below are 12 T cell receptor beta chains sequenced from a single sample in a study of shared clonotypes between healthy human individuals. Repertoires were generated with immunoSEQ multiplex PCR, while TCRdb's copy carries only in-frame clones and drops some. This table holds some 1.4 million clones, more than 95% found once. Sample: naive CD4+ T cells sorted from blood. As for subset: CD45RA+ positively selected. The receptors come from a man aged 25-45 years in good health.

The rearrangement uses TRBV6-5 and TRBJ1-5, with 11 bases aligning to TRBD1. Germline V lookup: CDR1 MNHEY, CDR2 SVGAGI. This CDR3 spans 15 amino acids. J was trimmed by 4 bases and V by 7 bases; bases with no gene match: 6. The CDR3 here is CASTRDRGFNQPQHF. CDR3 nucleotides: TGTGCCAGCACCAGGGACAGGGGGTTTAATCAGCCCCAGCATTTT.

The rearrangement joins TRBV9 to TRBJ1-2; TRBD1 is a possible D gene (5 bases). V was clipped by 4 bases and J by 8 bases, with 21 bases between them. The CDR3 consists of 15 residues. Germline-derived CDR1 and CDR2 are SGDLS and YYNGEE. CDR3: CASSTYPGATGGYTF. CDR3 DNA: TGTGCCAGCAGCACCTACCCCGGGGCCACCGGCGGCTACACCTTC.

The V call is TRBV25-1, the J call TRBJ2-1, with 7 bases lining up with TRBD1. This CDR3 has 16 amino acids. The V segment lost 2 bases and the J segment 6 bases; nucleotides outside the gene matches: 10. Germline V gives CDR1 MGHDK, CDR2 SYGVNS. The chain's CDR3 is CASSEQPGGLGNEQFF. The CDR3 nucleotides are TGTGCCAGCAGTGAACAACCAGGGGGATTAGGCAATGAGCAGTTCTTC.

V is TRBV5-4 and J is TRBJ1-2; no clear D. Germline V gene data show CDR1 as SGHNT and CDR2 as YYREEE (reference sequence). The CDR3 contains 15 residues. Trimming removed 2 bases at V and 0 bases at J, with 11 bases between. Here the CDR3 DNA reads TGTGCCAGCAGCTTCGGATTTCAAGCTAACTATGGCTACACCTTC. Amino acids: CASSFGFQANYGYTF.

This rearrangement joins TRBV5-4 to TRBJ2-1, with no clear D. CDR3 length: 15 residues. Germline V CDR1 and CDR2: SGHNT, YYREEE (reference sequence). Trimming took off 3 bases at V and 0 bases at J, with 10 bases between the two ends. The CDR3 protein is CASSSRTSSYNEQFF. CDR3 nucleotides: TGTGCCAGCAGCTCCAGAACGAGCTCCTACAATGAGCAGTTCTTC.

The chain combines TRBV28 with TRBJ2-3, with TRBD2 matching over 7 bases. This CDR3 region has 18 residues. Germline V gives CDR1 MDHEN, CDR2 SYDVKM. The V segment lost 2 bases and the J segment 0 bases; nucleotides outside the gene matches: 11. CDR3 DNA sequence: TGTGCCAGCAGTTTAAATTTAGGCCTAGCGGAAAGCACAGATACGCAGTATTTT. This translates into CASSLNLGLAESTDTQYF.

This sequence joins TRBV7-8 and TRBJ2-7; TRBD2 is a possible D gene (6 bases). V was cut by 1 base and J by 4 bases, with 8 bases left in between. The CDR3 is 13 amino acids. The V gene's germline CDR1 is SGHVS and CDR2 FQNEAQ. CDR3: CASSLGLAYEQYF. The DNA for the CDR3 is TGTGCCAGCAGCTTAGGGCTAGCGTACGAGCAGTACTTC.

The rearrangement links TRBV6-5 to TRBJ2-7; D perhaps matches TRBD1 (5 bases). The CDR3 runs 14 residues. Trimming removed 7 bases at V and 0 bases at J, with 13 bases between. Germline V gene data show CDR1 as MNHEY and CDR2 as SVGAGI. The CDR3, as DNA: TGTGCCAGCAAAGAGACAGTGCCCTCCTACGAGCAGTACTTC. It codes for CASKETVPSYEQYF.

V gene TRBV28 combines with J gene TRBJ2-6; D tentatively reads TRBD1 or TRBD2 (5 bases each). Trimming shortened V by 2 bases and J by 2 bases, and 10 bases separated the two germline ends. Germline CDR1 reads MDHEN; CDR2 reads SYDVKM. The CDR3 extends over 16 amino acids. DNA for the CDR3: TGTGCCAGCAGTTTACTTAGAGGGGCTGGGGCCAACGTCCTGACTTTC. This translates into CASSLLRGAGANVLTF. Together with reference TRBV28 and TRBJ2-6, the CDR3 gives the full variable domain: DVKVTQSSRYLVKRTGEKVFLECVQDMDHENMFWYRQDPGLGLRLIYFSYDVKMKEKGDIPEGYSVSREKKERFSLILESASTNQTSMYLCASSLLRGAGANVLTFGAGSRLTVL.

The rearrangement links TRBV28 to TRBJ1-3, with D tentatively TRBD1 (6 bases). Germline CDR1 is MDHEN and CDR2 is SYDVKM. Trimming stripped 6 bases from V and 7 bases from J, with 13 bases between. This CDR3 contains 13 residues. The CDR3 loop reads CASRPTGRNTIYF. As DNA, the CDR3 is TGTGCCAGCAGACCTACAGGGAGGAACACCATATATTTT.

This rearrangement joins TRBV28 to TRBJ2-1; D unclear. In germline, CDR1 is MDHEN, CDR2 SYDVKM. This CDR3 contains 13 residues. V lost 3 bases and J 6 bases, leaving 9 bases between the germline ends. This CDR3 is CASSLPVFNEQFF. In DNA, the CDR3 is TGTGCCAGCAGTTTGCCAGTCTTCAATGAGCAGTTCTTC.

The V and J genes are TRBV5-1 and TRBJ1-1; 9 bases agree with TRBD1. CDR3 size: 13 residues. Germline V CDR1 and CDR2: SGHRS, YFSETQ. V trimming: 4 bases; J trimming: 7 bases; junction bases outside the gene matches: 5. This CDR3 reads CASSPGTGREAFF. CDR3 bases: TGCGCCAGCAGCCCGGGGACAGGGCGTGAAGCTTTCTTT. The variable domain in full, completed from reference TRBV5-1 and TRBJ1-1, reads KAGVTQTPRYLIKTRGQQVTLSCSPISGHRSVSWYQQTPGQGLQFLFEYFSETQRNKGNFPGRFSGRQFSNSRSEMNVSTLELGDSALYLCASSPGTGREAFFGQGTRLTVV.